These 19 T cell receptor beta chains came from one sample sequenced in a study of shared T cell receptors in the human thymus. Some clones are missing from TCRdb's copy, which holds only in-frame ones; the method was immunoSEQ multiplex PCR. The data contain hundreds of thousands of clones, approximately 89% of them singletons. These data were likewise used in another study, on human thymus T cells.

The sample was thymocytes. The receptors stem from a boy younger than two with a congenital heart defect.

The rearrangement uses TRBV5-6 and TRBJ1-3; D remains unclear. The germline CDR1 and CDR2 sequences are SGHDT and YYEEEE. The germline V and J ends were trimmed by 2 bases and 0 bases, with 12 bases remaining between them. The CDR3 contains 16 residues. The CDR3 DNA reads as TGTGCCAGCAGCTTTCAATCGCGGCACTCTGGAAACACCATATATTTT. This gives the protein CASSFQSRHSGNTIYF. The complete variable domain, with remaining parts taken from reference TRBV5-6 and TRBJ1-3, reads DAGVTQSPTHLIKTRGQQVTLRCSPKSGHDTVSWYQQALGQGPQFIFQYYEEEERQRGNFPDRFSGHQFPNYSSELNVNALLLGDSALYLCASSFQSRHSGNTIYFGEGSWLTVV.

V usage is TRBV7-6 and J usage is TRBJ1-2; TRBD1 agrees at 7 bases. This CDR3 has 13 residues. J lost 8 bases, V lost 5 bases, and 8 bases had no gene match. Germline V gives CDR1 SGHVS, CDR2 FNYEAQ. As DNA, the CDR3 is TGTGCCAGCAGCGATATAGACAGGGTCGGCTACACCTTC. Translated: CASSDIDRVGYTF.

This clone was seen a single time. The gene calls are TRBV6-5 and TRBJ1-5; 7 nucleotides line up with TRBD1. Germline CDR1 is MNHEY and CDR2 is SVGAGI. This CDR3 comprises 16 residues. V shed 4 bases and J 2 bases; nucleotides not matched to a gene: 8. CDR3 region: CASSFTGDSGNQPQHF. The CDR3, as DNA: TGTGCCAGCAGTTTCACAGGGGATTCGGGCAATCAGCCCCAGCATTTT.

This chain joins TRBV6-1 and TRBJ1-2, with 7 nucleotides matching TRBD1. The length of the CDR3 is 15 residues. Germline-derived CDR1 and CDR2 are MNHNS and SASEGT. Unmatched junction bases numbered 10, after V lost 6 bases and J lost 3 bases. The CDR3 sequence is CASRGQAPRDYGYTF. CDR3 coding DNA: TGTGCCAGCAGAGGACAGGCCCCACGGGACTATGGCTACACCTTC.

The CDR3 loop is CASSLRDRGSYEQYF. The CDR3 bases are TGCGCCAGCAGCTTACGGGACAGGGGGTCCTACGAGCAGTACTTC. This chain connects TRBV5-1 to TRBJ2-7; 11 bases map to TRBD1. The germline gives CDR1 SGHRS, CDR2 YFSETQ. Germline trimming cut 2 bases from V and 1 base from J; bases unmatched to any gene: 2. The CDR3 length is 15 residues.

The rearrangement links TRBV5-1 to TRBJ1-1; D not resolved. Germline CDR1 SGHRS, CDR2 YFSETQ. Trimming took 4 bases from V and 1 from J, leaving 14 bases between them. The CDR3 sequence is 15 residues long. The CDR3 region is CASSTRTDSNTEAFF. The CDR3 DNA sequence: TGCGCCAGCAGCACCCGGACGGACTCGAACACTGAAGCTTTCTTT.

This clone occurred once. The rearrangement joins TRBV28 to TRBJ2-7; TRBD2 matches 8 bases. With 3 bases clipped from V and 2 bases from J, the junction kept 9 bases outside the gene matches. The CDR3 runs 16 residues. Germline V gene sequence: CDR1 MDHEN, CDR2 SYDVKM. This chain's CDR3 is CASSFRRGGPAYEQYF. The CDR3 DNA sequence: TGTGCCAGCAGTTTTCGTCGCGGGGGGCCCGCCTACGAGCAGTACTTC. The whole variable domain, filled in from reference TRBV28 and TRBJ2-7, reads DVKVTQSSRYLVKRTGEKVFLECVQDMDHENMFWYRQDPGLGLRLIYFSYDVKMKEKGDIPEGYSVSREKKERFSLILESASTNQTSMYLCASSFRRGGPAYEQYFGPGTRLTVT.

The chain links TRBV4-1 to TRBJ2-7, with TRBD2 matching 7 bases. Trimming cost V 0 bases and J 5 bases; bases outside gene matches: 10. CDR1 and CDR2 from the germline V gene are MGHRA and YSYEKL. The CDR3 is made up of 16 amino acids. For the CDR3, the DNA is TGCGCCAGCAGCCAAGATTGGCAGCGGGATCAAAACGAGCAGTACTTC. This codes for CASSQDWQRDQNEQYF.

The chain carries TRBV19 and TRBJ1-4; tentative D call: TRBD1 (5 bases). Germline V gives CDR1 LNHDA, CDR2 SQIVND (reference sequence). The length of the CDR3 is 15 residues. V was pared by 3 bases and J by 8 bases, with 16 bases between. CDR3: CASSIAGQAGEKLFF. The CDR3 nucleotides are TGTGCCAGTAGTATTGCGGGGCAGGCAGGGGAAAAACTGTTTTTT. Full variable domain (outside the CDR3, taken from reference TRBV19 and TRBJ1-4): DGGITQSPKYLFRKEGQNVTLSCEQNLNHDAMYWYRQDPGQGLRLIYYSQIVNDFQKGDIAEGYSVSREKKESFPLTVTSAQKNPTAFYLCASSIAGQAGEKLFFGSGTQLSVL.

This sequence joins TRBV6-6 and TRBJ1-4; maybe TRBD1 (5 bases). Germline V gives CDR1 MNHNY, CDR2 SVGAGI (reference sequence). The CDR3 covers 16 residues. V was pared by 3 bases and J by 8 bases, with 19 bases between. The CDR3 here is CASSYEGRGSFEKLFF. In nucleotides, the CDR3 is TGTGCCAGCAGTTATGAGGGGCGGGGATCGTTCGAAAAACTGTTTTTT.

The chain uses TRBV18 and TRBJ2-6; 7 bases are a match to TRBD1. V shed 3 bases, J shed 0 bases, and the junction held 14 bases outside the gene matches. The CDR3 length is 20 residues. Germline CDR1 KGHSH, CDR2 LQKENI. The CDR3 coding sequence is TGTGCCAGCTCACCCGGACAGGCCATACCTAGTAGCTCTGGGGCCAACGTCCTGACTTTC. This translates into CASSPGQAIPSSSGANVLTF.

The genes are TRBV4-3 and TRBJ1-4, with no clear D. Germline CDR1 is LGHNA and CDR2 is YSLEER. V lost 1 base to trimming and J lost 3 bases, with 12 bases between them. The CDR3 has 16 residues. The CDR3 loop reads CASSQASRHPNEKLFF. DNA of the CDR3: TGCGCCAGCAGCCAAGCCAGTCGACACCCTAATGAAAAACTGTTTTTT.

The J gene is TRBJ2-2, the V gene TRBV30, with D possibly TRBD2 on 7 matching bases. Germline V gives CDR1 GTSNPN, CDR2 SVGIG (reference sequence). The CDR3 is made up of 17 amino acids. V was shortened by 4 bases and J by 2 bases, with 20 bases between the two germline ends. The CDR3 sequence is CAWKSLAGASNTGELFF. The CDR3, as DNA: TGTGCCTGGAAATCCCTCGCGGGGGCCTCAAACACCGGGGAGCTGTTTTTT.

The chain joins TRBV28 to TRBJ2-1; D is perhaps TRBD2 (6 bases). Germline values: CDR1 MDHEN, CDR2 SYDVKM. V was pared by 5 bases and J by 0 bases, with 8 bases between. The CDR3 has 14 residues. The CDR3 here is CASSAGSSYNEQFF. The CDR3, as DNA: TGTGCCAGCAGTGCGGGGAGCTCCTACAATGAGCAGTTCTTC.

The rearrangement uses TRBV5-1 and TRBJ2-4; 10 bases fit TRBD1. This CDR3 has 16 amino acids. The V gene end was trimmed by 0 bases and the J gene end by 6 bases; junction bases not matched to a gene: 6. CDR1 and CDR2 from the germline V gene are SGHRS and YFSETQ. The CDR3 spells CASSLEGTGEGNIQYF. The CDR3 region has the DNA TGCGCCAGCAGCTTGGAAGGGACAGGGGAGGGAAACATTCAGTACTTC.

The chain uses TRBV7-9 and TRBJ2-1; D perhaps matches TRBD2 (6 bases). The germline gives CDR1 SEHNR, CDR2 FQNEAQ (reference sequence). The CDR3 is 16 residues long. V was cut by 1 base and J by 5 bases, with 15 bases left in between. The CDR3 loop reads CASSLGDYSGDNEQFF. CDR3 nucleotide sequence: TGTGCCAGCAGCTTAGGGGATTATAGCGGAGACAATGAGCAGTTCTTC.

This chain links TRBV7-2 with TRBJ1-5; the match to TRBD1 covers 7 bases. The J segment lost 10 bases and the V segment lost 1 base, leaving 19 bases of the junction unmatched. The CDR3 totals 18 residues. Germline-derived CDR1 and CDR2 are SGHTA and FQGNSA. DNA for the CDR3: TGTGCCAGCAGCTTAGAAGGGGGCGGGGGGACTGACATACTCCCCCAGCATTTT. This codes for CASSLEGGGGTDILPQHF.

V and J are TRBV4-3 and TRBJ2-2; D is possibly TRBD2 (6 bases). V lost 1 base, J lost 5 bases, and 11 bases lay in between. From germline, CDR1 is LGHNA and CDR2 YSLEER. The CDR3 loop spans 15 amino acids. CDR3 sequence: CASSQGRDCTGELFF. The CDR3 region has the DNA TGCGCCAGCAGCCAAGGGCGGGATTGTACCGGGGAGCTGTTTTTT.

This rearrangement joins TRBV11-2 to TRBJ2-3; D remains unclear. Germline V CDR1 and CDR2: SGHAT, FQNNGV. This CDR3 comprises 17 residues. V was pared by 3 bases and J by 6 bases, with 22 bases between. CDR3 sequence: CASSFFRSLNPHDTQYF. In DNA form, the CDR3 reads TGTGCCAGCAGCTTCTTCCGGAGCCTAAACCCCCACGATACGCAGTATTTT. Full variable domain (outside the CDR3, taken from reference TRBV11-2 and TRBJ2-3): EAGVAQSPRYKIIEKRQSVAFWCNPISGHATLYWYQQILGQGPKLLIQFQNNGVVDDSQLPKDRFSAERLKGVDSTLKIQPAKLEDSAVYLCASSFFRSLNPHDTQYFGPGTRLTVL.